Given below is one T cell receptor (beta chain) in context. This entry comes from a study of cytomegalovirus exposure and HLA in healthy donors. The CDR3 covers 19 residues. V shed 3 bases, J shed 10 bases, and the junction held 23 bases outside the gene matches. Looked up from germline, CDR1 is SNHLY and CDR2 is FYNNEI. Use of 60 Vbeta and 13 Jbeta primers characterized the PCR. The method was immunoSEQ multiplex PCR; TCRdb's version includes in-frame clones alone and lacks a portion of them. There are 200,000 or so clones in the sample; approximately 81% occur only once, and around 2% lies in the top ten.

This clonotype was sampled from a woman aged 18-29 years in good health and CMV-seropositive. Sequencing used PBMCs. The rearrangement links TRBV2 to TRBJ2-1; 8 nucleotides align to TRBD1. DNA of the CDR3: TGTGCCAGCAGTGACCATACGGGACAGGCGGGGAGTAGGATCAAAGAGCAGTTCTTC. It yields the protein CASSDHTGQAGSRIKEQFF.